The 12 T cell receptor beta chains in this list originate from one sample, sequenced in a study of T cells in tumors after PD-1 blockade. Method: immunoSEQ multiplex PCR; TCRdb's copy keeps in-frame clones and lacks some. Here the sample spans 4,000 to 5,000 clones, 63% being singletons. The sequences come from tumor tissue, collected after anti-PD-1 treatment. Source of these receptors: a human donor with basal cell carcinoma.

This chain joins TRBV10-2 and TRBJ2-7; D remains unclear. With 3 bases removed from V and 7 bases from J, the gap between germline ends came to 10 bases. CDR1 and CDR2 (germline): WSHSY, SAAADI. The CDR3 has 12 amino acids. In nucleotides, the CDR3 is TGCGCCAGCAGTGATGGGGTTGTTGAGCAGTACTTC. Amino acid sequence: CASSDGVVEQYF.

Relative to its sample, this clone is large. The rearrangement uses TRBV14 and TRBJ1-2; D is undetermined. The CDR3 has 15 residues. The V gene lost 0 bases and the J gene lost 8 bases, with 16 bases spanning the gap. The germline gives CDR1 SGHDN, CDR2 FVKESK. This CDR3 is CASSQDTGRVGGYTF. The CDR3 DNA reads as TGTGCCAGCAGCCAAGACACTGGTCGGGTGGGAGGCTACACCTTC.

The chain carries TRBV10-3 and TRBJ2-5; 8 positions match TRBD1. After removal of 2 bases from V and 3 bases from J, the junction contained 8 bases not matched to a gene. Germline V lookup: CDR1 ENHRY, CDR2 SYGVKD. This CDR3 contains 16 residues. The CDR3 sequence: CAISEPGQGPKETQYF. CDR3 coding DNA: TGTGCCATCAGTGAGCCCGGACAGGGTCCGAAAGAGACCCAGTACTTC.

The table lists this clone with a few counts. This chain connects TRBV12-5 to TRBJ2-3, with D perhaps given as TRBD1 or TRBD2 (6 bases each). Trimming took off 2 bases at V and 0 bases at J, with 15 bases between the two ends. Germline V gene lookup returns CDR1 LGHNT and CDR2 FRNRAP. This CDR3 is built from 17 residues. The CDR3 here is CASGLSSGARSTDTQYF. As DNA, the CDR3 is TGTGCTAGTGGTTTGTCATCGGGGGCGCGAAGCACAGATACGCAGTATTTT.

This rearrangement joins TRBV4-3 to TRBJ2-2, with 10 bases aligning to TRBD1. From germline, CDR1 is LGHNA and CDR2 YSLEER. CDR3 length: 18 amino acids. V dropped 0 bases and J dropped 3; count of bases not matched to a gene: 7. The CDR3 DNA reads as TGCGCCAGCAGCCAAGATATTGTGGGACAGGGGCACACCGGGGAGCTGTTTTTT. Protein product: CASSQDIVGQGHTGELFF.

V is TRBV4-2 and J is TRBJ2-4; D is possibly TRBD2 (8 bases). The CDR3 extends over 16 amino acids. CDR1 and CDR2 from the germline V gene are LGHNA and YNFKEQ. Trimming removed 1 base at V and 8 bases at J, with 18 bases between. CDR3 sequence reads: CASSQAGTAGVDIQYF. The CDR3 DNA reads as TGTGCCAGCAGCCAAGCGGGGACAGCGGGAGTTGACATTCAGTACTTC.

This clone was seen a few times. The rearrangement joins TRBV2 to TRBJ1-5; 11 nucleotides align to TRBD1. The V gene end was trimmed by 8 bases and the J gene end by 5 bases; junction bases not matched to a gene: 5. The germline CDR1 and CDR2 sequences are SNHLY and FYNNEI. This CDR3 comprises 14 residues. CDR3 sequence (DNA): TGTGCCAGCGCTGGACAGGGGGCGCATCAGCCCCAGCATTTT. This codes for CASAGQGAHQPQHF.

For this clone: Germline is not matched at one junction end, which may reflect a read error. The same CDR3 arises from other DNA sequences in this sample as well. The chain is built from TRBV10-2 and TRBJ2-7, with 10 bases lining up with TRBD1. The germline V gene encodes CDR1 WSHSY and CDR2 SAAADI. The CDR3 has 15 amino acids. The CDR3 here is CASRGTGAATEEQYF. As DNA, the CDR3 is TGCGCCAGCCGCGGGACAGGGGCGGCCACGGAAGAGCAGTACTTT.

J is TRBJ1-2 and V is TRBV5-1, with TRBD1 as a possible D gene (5 bases). CDR1 is SGHRS, CDR2 YFSETQ, per germline. There are 19 residues in the CDR3. Trimming left V 0 bases short and J 0 bases short, with 21 bases between. The CDR3 sequence: CASSLEWGTDRQANYGYTF. CDR3 coding DNA: TGCGCCAGCAGCTTGGAATGGGGCACGGATCGTCAAGCTAACTATGGCTACACCTTC. The entire variable domain, with the rest obtained from reference TRBV5-1 and TRBJ1-2, is as follows: KAGVTQTPRYLIKTRGQQVTLSCSPISGHRSVSWYQQTPGQGLQFLFEYFSETQRNKGNFPGRFSGRQFSNSRSEMNVSTLELGDSALYLCASSLEWGTDRQANYGYTFGSGTRLTVV.

V gene TRBV19 combines with J gene TRBJ1-5; TRBD1 agrees at 9 bases. Germline values: CDR1 LNHDA, CDR2 SQIVND (reference sequence). V was clipped by 7 bases and J by 4 bases; unmatched bases: 8. This CDR3 has 15 amino acids. CDR3 coding DNA: TGTGCCAGTAAGGGGGACAGGGCCAAAAATCAGCCCCAGCATTTT. Protein: CASKGDRAKNQPQHF.

This clone was counted between two and nine times. This chain connects TRBV11-3 to TRBJ2-3; tentatively, D is TRBD1 or TRBD2 (6 bases each). Germline V gene data show CDR1 as SGHNT and CDR2 as YENEEA. This CDR3 comprises 13 residues. Trimming removed 1 base at V and 11 bases at J, with 13 bases between. The CDR3 DNA is TGTGCCAGCAGCTTAGTAGAGGAGGGGGAGCAGTATTTT. Translating gives CASSLVEEGEQYF.

CDR3 region: CASSQDVSPKLYGYTF. CDR3 in DNA: TGCGCCAGCAGCCAAGATGTGTCACCGAAACTCTATGGCTACACCTTC. The chain has TRBV4-3 and TRBJ1-2; D uncertain. V lost 0 bases, J lost 4 bases, and 15 bases lay in between. This CDR3 has 16 residues. The germline gives CDR1 LGHNA, CDR2 YSLEER.